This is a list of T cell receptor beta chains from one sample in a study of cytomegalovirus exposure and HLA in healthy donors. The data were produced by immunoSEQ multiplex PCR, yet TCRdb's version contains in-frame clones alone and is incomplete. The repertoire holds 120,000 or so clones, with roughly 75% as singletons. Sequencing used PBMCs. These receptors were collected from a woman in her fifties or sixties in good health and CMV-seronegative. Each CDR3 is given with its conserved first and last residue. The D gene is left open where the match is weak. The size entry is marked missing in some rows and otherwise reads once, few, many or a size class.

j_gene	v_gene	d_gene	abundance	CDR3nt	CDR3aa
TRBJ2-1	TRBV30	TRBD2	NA	TGTGCCTGGAGTTTTGGACTAGCGGGGTACAATGAGCAGTTCTTC	CAWSFGLAGYNEQFF
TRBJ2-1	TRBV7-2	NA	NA	TGTGCCAGCAGCTTACGGATTAGCGGCTACAATGAGCAGTTCTTC	CASSLRISGYNEQFF
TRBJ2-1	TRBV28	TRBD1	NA	TGTGCCAGCAGTCCGCGAGGGACAGTCCGCTACAATGAGCAGTTCTTC	CASSPRGTVRYNEQFF
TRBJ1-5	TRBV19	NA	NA	TGTGCCAGTAGTATGGCAGGATATAGCAATCAGCCCCAGCATTTT	CASSMAGYSNQPQHF
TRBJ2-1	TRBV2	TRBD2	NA	TGTGCCAGCAGTAAACTAGCGGGAGGGCCGAGTGAGCAGTTCTTC	CASSKLAGGPSEQFF
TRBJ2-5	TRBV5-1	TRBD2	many	TGCGCCAGCAGCTTGATAGCGGGAGTTGGAGAGACCCAGTACTTC	CASSLIAGVGETQYF
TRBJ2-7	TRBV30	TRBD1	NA	TGTGCCTGGACAGGGGGCTACGAGCAGTACTTC	CAWTGGYEQYF
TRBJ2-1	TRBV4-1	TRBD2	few	TGCGCCAGCAGGGCGGGGGGAAATCCCTTAGGGAATGAGCAGTTCTTC	CASRAGGNPLGNEQFF
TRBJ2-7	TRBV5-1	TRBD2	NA	TGCGCCAGCAGCTTGTGGAGCGGGGGCTCCTACGAGCAGTACTTC	CASSLWSGGSYEQYF
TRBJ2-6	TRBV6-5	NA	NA	TGTGCCAGCATAGGGAGCTCTGGGGCCAACGTCCTGACTTTC	CASIGSSGANVLTF
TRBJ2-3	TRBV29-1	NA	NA	TGCAGCGTTCTCCGGGGCACAGATACGCAGTATTTT	CSVLRGTDTQYF
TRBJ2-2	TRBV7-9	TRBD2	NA	TGTGCCAGCAGCCGAACTAGCGGGGCCGGGGAGCTGTTTTTT	CASSRTSGAGELFF
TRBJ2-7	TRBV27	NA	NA	TGTGCCAGCAGTTTATCGCGACAGGTGGGCTCCTACGAGCAGTACTTC	CASSLSRQVGSYEQYF
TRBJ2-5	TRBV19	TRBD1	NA	TGTGCCAGTAGTGCAACACAGGGGGATGTAGAGACCCAGTACTTC	CASSATQGDVETQYF
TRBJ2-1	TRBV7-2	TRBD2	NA	TGTGCCAGCAGCTTAGCGGGAGGGAGGAATGAGCAGTTCTTC	CASSLAGGRNEQFF
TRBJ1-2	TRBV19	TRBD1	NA	TGTGCCAGTAACAGGGGAAGTTCTGATGGCTACACCTTC	CASNRGSSDGYTF
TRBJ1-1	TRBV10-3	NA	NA	TGTGCCAGCCGAGCGGAGACAGGCGGTACTGAAGCTTTCTTT	CASRAETGGTEAFF